This T cell receptor beta chain emerged from a study of CD8 T cells in ankylosing spondylitis. Study results and caveats: With a CD8+ phenotype, disease-linked clones were relatively rare in peripheral blood. Matched ankylosing spondylitis synovial fluid reportedly contained a significantly enriched population of disease-linked clones. One TCR beta motif, made up of about 8 highly homologous variants, appeared characteristic of ankylosing spondylitis blood.

CDR3 length equals 13 residues. Germline CDR1 is WSHSY and CDR2 is SAAADI. V gave up 8 bases and J gave up 4 bases, with 14 bases separating them. A remark on this clonotype: The antigen remains undetermined.

Using its own MiXCR run on the 5' RACE reads, TCRdb lists one record per CDR3 protein. The sample includes about 540,000 distinct CDR3 sequences, approximately 11% seen only once; the top ten take nearly 7%. The receptor comes from a male donor with ankylosing spondylitis. The rearrangement joins TRBV10-2 to TRBJ1-2; D gene uncertain. The specimen sequenced was blood, either unsorted or a sorted T cell fraction (not recorded which). This chain's CDR3 is CASAIVEGYGYTF. DNA for the CDR3: TGCGCCAGCGCCATCGTGGAAGGCTATGGCTACACCTTC.